These 6 T cell receptor beta chains were sequenced from one sample in a study of graft-versus-host responses after intestinal transplantation. Assay used: immunoSEQ multiplex PCR; TCRdb lists only in-frame clones, some missing. The sample yields about 120,000 clones, roughly nine tenths seen once. Which antigens these TCRs recognize remains unknown. The material sequenced was unstimulated CD4+ T cells sorted from spleen or lymph node cells, taken before intestinal transplant. These TCRs come from a human donor who received an intestinal transplant.

The genes are TRBV6-5 and TRBJ1-3; D possibly corresponds to TRBD1 (5 bases). V was shortened by 6 bases and J by 3 bases, with 12 bases between the two germline ends. The CDR3 consists of 14 residues. Germline loops: CDR1 MNHEY, CDR2 SVGAGI. CDR3 protein: CASSSGLLGNTIYF. CDR3 nucleotide sequence: TGTGCCAGCAGCTCGGGACTACTTGGAAACACCATATATTTT.

V and J are TRBV5-4 and TRBJ2-3; D unclear. V was pared by 1 base and J by 2 bases, with 8 bases between. Germline CDR1 reads SGHNT; CDR2 reads YYREEE (reference sequence). The CDR3 is 14 residues long. This chain's CDR3 is CASSLSYYTDTQYF. The DNA for the CDR3 is TGTGCCAGCAGCTTGAGCTACTACACAGATACGCAGTATTTT.

The chain has TRBV6-1 and TRBJ1-5, with 12 bases matching TRBD1. CDR1 is MNHNS and CDR2 is SASEGT in the germline V gene. After removal of 2 bases from V and 1 base from J, the junction contained 12 bases not matched to a gene. This CDR3 region has 20 residues. The CDR3 DNA is TGTGCCAGCAGTGAAAGGATCGCCGGGACAGGGGGCGCGAGCAATCAGCCCCAGCATTTT. Encoded protein: CASSERIAGTGGASNQPQHF.

The CDR3 region has the DNA TGCGCCAGCAGCTTGGGGCTAGCGGGGGGGCGTAGCACAGATACGCAGTATTTT. This codes for CASSLGLAGGRSTDTQYF. The rearrangement joins TRBV5-1 to TRBJ2-3, with 12 bases lining up with TRBD2. This CDR3 has 18 residues. Germline trimming cut 0 bases from V and 0 bases from J; bases unmatched to any gene: 5. Per germline, CDR1 SGHRS and CDR2 YFSETQ.

The V and J genes are TRBV7-3 and TRBJ2-2; TRBD2 agrees at 8 bases. Germline values: CDR1 SGHTA, CDR2 FQGTGA. J was trimmed by 7 bases and V by 2 bases; bases with no gene match: 9. The CDR3 totals 16 residues. The CDR3 nucleotides are TGTGCCAGCAGCTTAGGAGCGGGAGATAAGGGCGGGGAGCTGTTTTTT. It encodes CASSLGAGDKGGELFF. Looking up the rest from reference TRBV7-3 and TRBJ2-2 gives the full variable domain: GAGVSQTPSNKVTEKGKYVELRCDPISGHTALYWYRQSLGQGPEFLIYFQGTGAADDSGLPNDRFFAVRPEGSVSTLKIQRTERGDSAVYLCASSLGAGDKGGELFFGEGSRLTVL.

The chain uses TRBV9 and TRBJ1-2; 8 nucleotides line up with TRBD1. CDR1 SGDLS and CDR2 YYNGEE come from the germline V gene. The CDR3 totals 13 residues. V was pared by 2 bases and J by 7 bases, with 4 bases of the junction left unmatched. This chain's CDR3 is CASSVVQGGGYTF. The CDR3 bases are TGTGCCAGCAGCGTTGTACAGGGGGGTGGCTACACCTTC. Full variable domain (rest looked up from reference TRBV9 and TRBJ1-2): DSGVTQTPKHLITATGQRVTLRCSPRSGDLSVYWYQQSLDQGLQFLIQYYNGEERAKGNILERFSAQQFPDLHSELNLSSLELGDSALYFCASSVVQGGGYTFGSGTRLTVV.